These T cell receptor beta chains were read from a single sample in a study of blood T cell repertoires in COVID-19. The table came from immunoSEQ multiplex PCR; TCRdb's copy has only in-frame clones and leaves some out. The sample contains about 200,000 clones, 70% to 90% of which appear only once. Material: peripheral blood. Source of these receptors: a man between 60 and 75 years old with acute or convalescent COVID-19. Both conserved end residues are part of each CDR3. A D gene is named only where the DNA matches it firmly. Clone size is not always given. Where it is, it says once, few, many or a class for expanded clones.

TRBJ2-5,.,TRBV19,TRBD1,TGTGCCAGTAGACAGGGGTCGCAGACCCAGTACTTC,CASRQGSQTQYF
TRBJ1-5,.,TRBV28,.,TGTGCCAGCAGGCCAAAGGGGTATAGCAATCAGCCCCAGCATTTT,CASRPKGYSNQPQHF
TRBJ2-7,.,TRBV4-3,.,TGCGCCAGCAGCCTGTCGTACACCCTAGGAGGCGAGCAGTACTTC,CASSLSYTLGGEQYF
TRBJ2-2,.,TRBV2,.,TGTGCCAGCACTAAATACAGCTTAACAAACACCGGGGAGCTGTTTTTT,CASTKYSLTNTGELFF
TRBJ2-3,.,TRBV2,TRBD1,TGTGCCAGCAAGGACAGGGGAGCTACGCAGTATTTT,CASKDRGATQYF
TRBJ2-7,.,TRBV5-1,.,TGCGCCAGCAGCCCCGGACATCCCCGGGAGTACGAGCAGTACTTC,CASSPGHPREYEQYF
TRBJ2-5,.,TRBV5-5,.,TGTGCCAGCAGCCAGACCACAGGGGAGACCCAGTACTTC,CASSQTTGETQYF
TRBJ1-2,.,TRBV6-1,.,TGTGCCAGCAGTGAAGGGGGGGGTATCACTTGGCACTATGGCTACACCTTC,CASSEGGGITWHYGYTF
TRBJ1-1,.,TRBV7-9,.,TGTGCCAGCAGTCGCCAGGGAGGCACTGAAGCTTTCTTT,CASSRQGGTEAFF
TRBJ2-5,.,TRBV5-1,TRBD1,TGCGCCAGCAGCTCGGACAGGGGCGAAGAGACCCAGTACTTC,CASSSDRGEETQYF
TRBJ1-2,.,TRBV5-4,TRBD1,TGTGCCAGCAGCTTGGAGGGGGCCTATGGCTACACCTTC,CASSLEGAYGYTF
TRBJ2-7,.,TRBV20-1,.,TGCAGTGCTAGTCCCTCGAGCGGCGGGGGCCTCTACGAGCAGTACTTC,CSASPSSGGGLYEQYF
TRBJ2-3,.,TRBV5-1,TRBD1,TGCGCCAGCAGCCCGGACAGGGCGTCAGATACGCAGTATTTT,CASSPDRASDTQYF
TRBJ2-2,.,TRBV3-1/TRBV3-2,TRBD2,TGTGCCAGCAGCCAACCCGGGGGGGCCGGGGAGCTGTTTTTT,CASSQPGGAGELFF
TRBJ2-2,once,TRBV5-5,.,TGTGCCAGCAGCCTGATGGGAGTTGACACCGGGGAGCTGTTTTTT,CASSLMGVDTGELFF
TRBJ1-4,once,TRBV30,.,TGTGCCTGGAGTGTACCGGGGGGGCTTAATGAAAAACTGTTTTTT,CAWSVPGGLNEKLFF
TRBJ2-1,.,TRBV30,TRBD2,TGTGCCTGGAGTGTACTAGCGGGAGTCCGTGAGCAGTTCTTC,CAWSVLAGVREQFF
TRBJ1-2,.,TRBV4-1,TRBD1,TGCGCCAGCAGCCAAGAGGACAGGGGGCAGTACTATGGCTACACCTTC,CASSQEDRGQYYGYTF
TRBJ2-1,.,TRBV6-6,.,TGTGCCACCGGTAGCGGCTACAATGAGCAGTTCTTC,CATGSGYNEQFF
TRBJ1-1,.,TRBV9,TRBD1,TGTGCCAGCAGCGTCGGACAGGGTGGGACTGAAGCTTTCTTT,CASSVGQGGTEAFF
TRBJ2-5,.,TRBV29-1,TRBD2,TGCAGCGTTGCAATACTAGCGGGGAACAAAGAGACCCAGTACTTC,CSVAILAGNKETQYF
TRBJ2-2,.,TRBV5-4,TRBD2,TGTGCCAGCAGCTTGGGCGGGAGGGCCGACGGGGAGCTGTTTTTT,CASSLGGRADGELFF
TRBJ2-7,.,TRBV27,.,TGTGCCAGCGGCCTAGGACTGATCCCCTACGAGCAGTACTTC,CASGLGLIPYEQYF